The 5 T cell receptor beta chains in this list originate from one sample, sequenced in a study of blood T cell repertoires in COVID-19. Measured with immunoSEQ multiplex PCR; TCRdb has only the in-frame clones, and not every one. The sample has around 500,000 clones, approximately 83% seen once. The specimen sequenced was peripheral blood. Every receptor here comes from a human donor in a cohort sampled during active COVID-19.

J is TRBJ1-3 and V is TRBV9; weak D call: TRBD1 (6 bases). V was clipped by 0 bases and J by 2 bases, with 12 bases between them. CDR1 and CDR2 (germline): SGDLS, YYNGEE. The CDR3 spans 16 residues. CDR3 bases: TGTGCCAGCAGCGTAGCCCCAGGGGCCCCTGGAAACACCATATATTTT. Its protein product is CASSVAPGAPGNTIYF.

This chain joins TRBV28 and TRBJ2-5, with D possibly matching TRBD2 (7 bases). Germline lookup yields CDR1 MDHEN and CDR2 SYDVKM. The V end lost 8 bases, the J end lost 2 bases, and 15 bases lay between the germline ends. The CDR3 runs to 14 residues. CDR3: CASHPGGRQETQYF. The CDR3 DNA is TGTGCCAGCCATCCGGGGGGCAGGCAAGAGACCCAGTACTTC.

The sample holds one count of this clone. This rearrangement joins TRBV4-1 to TRBJ2-7; TRBD1 agrees at 9 bases. V was clipped by 4 bases and J by 6 bases; unmatched bases: 1. Per the germline V gene, CDR1 is MGHRA and CDR2 is YSYEKL. The CDR3 is made up of 12 amino acids. DNA for the CDR3: TGCGCCAGCAGCCGGACAGGGGCCGAGCAGTACTTC. It translates to CASSRTGAEQYF.

This clone was picked up a small number of times. The V and J genes are TRBV29-1 and TRBJ2-4; D is possibly TRBD2 (5 bases). V shed 7 bases and J shed 1 base, with 14 bases lying between them. The germline CDR1 and CDR2 sequences are SQVTM and ANQGSEA. The CDR3 runs to 14 residues. CDR3 sequence: CSAGMGFAKNIQYF. DNA of the CDR3: TGCAGCGCCGGGATGGGCTTTGCCAAAAACATTCAGTACTTC.

This rearrangement joins TRBV19 to TRBJ2-1; TRBD2 matches at 14 bases. Trimming cost V 5 bases and J 2 bases; bases outside gene matches: 5. The CDR3 is 17 residues long. Per germline, CDR1 LNHDA and CDR2 SQIVND (reference sequence). CDR3 sequence reads: CASSFGTSGSPYNEQFF. The CDR3, as DNA: TGTGCCAGTAGTTTCGGGACTAGCGGGAGCCCCTACAATGAGCAGTTCTTC.